A selection of T cell receptor beta chains follows, all from one sample in a study of control samples from healthy donors and cancer patients. Using immunoSEQ multiplex PCR, the repertoire was profiled, and TCRdb retains in-frame clones only, with some absent. The sample contains about 130,000 clones, more than 75% of which appear only once. Sequencing input: blood. The source is a man aged 18-30 years in good health. Each CDR3 is given with its conserved first and last residue. D genes are given only for firm matches. Only some rows state a clone size, as once, few, many or a class for expanded clones.

TRBJ1-1,few,.,TRBV19,CASSSSGAEAFF,TGTGCCAGTAGTTCTTCAGGGGCTGAAGCTTTCTTT
TRBJ1-2,.,.,TRBV19,CASSLGEWYGYTF,TGTGCCAGTAGTTTGGGAGAATGGTATGGCTACACCTTC
TRBJ2-2,.,TRBD2,TRBV5-1,CASSLAVPGRAGELFF,TGCGCCAGCAGCTTGGCAGTCCCAGGGAGGGCCGGGGAGCTGTTTTTT
TRBJ2-7,.,.,TRBV12-3/TRBV12-4,CASSTGKGRNF,TGTGCCAGCAGTACGGGGAAAGGTCGGAACTTC
TRBJ1-1,.,.,TRBV28,CASSLVRGGTPEAFF,TGTGCCAGCAGTTTAGTACGGGGAGGTACCCCTGAAGCTTTCTTT
TRBJ1-5,.,.,TRBV4-1,CASSQEELDQPQHF,TGCGCCAGCAGCCAAGAAGAACTGGATCAGCCCCAGCATTTT
TRBJ2-5,.,TRBD1,TRBV29-1,CSVGPDRRQGARAQYF,TGCAGCGTTGGACCAGACCGAAGACAGGGGGCTCGGGCCCAGTACTTC
TRBJ2-3,few,.,TRBV24-1,CATSSGTWSTDTQYF,TGTGCCACCAGTTCCGGGACATGGAGTACAGATACGCAGTATTTT
TRBJ2-4,.,TRBD2,TRBV7-9,CASSLVAGIKNIQYF,TGTGCCAGCAGCTTAGTAGCGGGCATCAAAAACATTCAGTACTTC
TRBJ2-3,few,TRBD2,TRBV7-9,CASSLARTSGSTDTQYF,TGTGCCAGCAGCTTAGCCCGGACTAGCGGTAGCACAGATACGCAGTATTTT
TRBJ1-1,.,TRBD1,TRBV29-1,CSVRTGVNTEAFF,TGCAGCGTCCGGACAGGGGTGAACACTGAAGCTTTCTTT
TRBJ1-1,.,TRBD1,TRBV15,CATSALGQGNKWTEAFF,TGTGCCACCAGCGCCCTAGGACAGGGCAACAAATGGACTGAAGCTTTCTTT
TRBJ2-7,.,TRBD1,TRBV5-4,CASSFGTGTSGLYEQYF,TGTGCCAGCAGCTTTGGGACAGGGACTTCAGGGCTCTACGAGCAGTACTTC
TRBJ2-5,.,.,TRBV2,CASSGGWQETQYF,TGTGCCAGCAGCGGGGGCTGGCAAGAGACCCAGTACTTC
TRBJ2-4,.,.,TRBV30,CAWSRVAKNIQYF,TGTGCCTGGAGCAGGGTAGCAAAAAACATTCAGTACTTC
TRBJ1-4,.,TRBD1,TRBV6-5,CASSSQGQGHEKLFF,TGTGCCAGCAGTAGCCAGGGACAGGGCCATGAAAAACTGTTTTTT
TRBJ1-5,few,.,TRBV30,CAWQPGHNQPQHF,TGTGCCTGGCAGCCGGGACATAATCAGCCCCAGCATTTT
TRBJ2-6,.,.,TRBV2,CASSEGGGGANVLTF,TGTGCCAGCAGTGAAGGTGGTGGAGGGGCCAACGTCCTGACTTTC
TRBJ1-1,.,.,TRBV10-1,CASRERRNTEAFF,TGCGCCAGCAGGGAGAGGAGGAACACTGAAGCTTTCTTT
TRBJ2-3,few,TRBD2,TRBV5-4,CASSLQGGRADTQYF,TGTGCCAGCAGCTTGCAGGGAGGGCGGGCAGATACGCAGTATTTT
TRBJ2-5,.,TRBD1,TRBV24-1,CATSPWTGGEETQYF,TGTGCCACCAGCCCGTGGACAGGGGGTGAAGAGACCCAGTACTTC
TRBJ2-1,.,TRBD1,TRBV3-1/TRBV3-2,CASSQDCSQGRDRGSDEQFF,TGTGCCAGCAGCCAAGATTGCTCTCAGGGAAGGGACAGGGGCTCGGATGAGCAGTTCTTC
TRBJ2-1,.,.,TRBV5-1,CASSGGVNNEQFF,TGCGCCAGCAGCGGTGGCGTTAACAATGAGCAGTTCTTC
TRBJ2-7,.,.,TRBV7-9,CASSLPQGMAYEQYF,TGTGCCAGCAGCTTACCCCAGGGTATGGCCTACGAGCAGTACTTC
TRBJ2-7,.,.,TRBV2,CASRTNTYEQYF,TGTGCCAGCAGGACAAATACCTACGAGCAGTACTTC
TRBJ1-4,.,.,TRBV6-5,CASLRVTNEKLFF,TGTGCCAGCCTCAGGGTAACTAATGAAAAACTGTTTTTT
TRBJ2-6,.,.,TRBV6-6,CASRRSESSGANVLTF,TGTGCCAGCAGGCGATCAGAGAGCTCTGGGGCCAACGTCCTGACTTTC
TRBJ1-3,.,.,TRBV27,CASSLSAGARNTIYF,TGTGCCAGCAGTTTATCGGCAGGGGCCAGAAACACCATATATTTT
TRBJ2-3,.,TRBD1,TRBV30,CAWSRRGLSTDTQYF,TGTGCCTGGAGTCGCAGGGGGCTCAGCACAGATACGCAGTATTTT
TRBJ2-7,.,TRBD2,TRBV18,CASSSTSGRSYEQYF,TGTGCCAGCTCATCGACTAGCGGGAGATCCTACGAGCAGTACTTC
TRBJ1-5,.,TRBD1,TRBV27,CASSSSHPGQTNQPQHF,TGTGCCAGCAGTTCGTCTCACCCGGGACAGACCAATCAGCCCCAGCATTTT
TRBJ1-1,.,.,TRBV6-4,CASSLTGRTGEAFF,TGTGCCAGCAGCCTGACAGGAAGAACAGGTGAAGCTTTCTTT
TRBJ2-7,.,.,TRBV12-3/TRBV12-4,CASSPGSTYEQYF,TGTGCCAGCAGTCCAGGTTCTACCTACGAGCAGTACTTC